The source of this T cell receptor (beta chain) is a study of radiotherapy plus CTLA-4 blockade in lung cancer (dated by TCRdb to 2016 to 2019). Study-level background: Objective responses were observed in approximately 19% of enrolled patients, and disease control was achieved in 31%. Beyond this particular receptor, the publication reports: Early dynamic changes in blood T cell clones, together with increased serum interferon-beta after radiation, were reported as the strongest predictors of response. After treatment with radiotherapy and ipilimumab, TCR clones that originated in tumors expanded in peripheral blood.

The germline V gene yields SGDLS for CDR1 and YYNGEE for CDR2. Trimming takes 5 bases from V and 3 bases from J, and the germline ends sit 8 bases apart. Including cysteine and phenylalanine, the CDR3 has 12 amino acids. Only CDR3 DNA is held: 36 bases, read in frame from base 1. On this clone itself: What antigen it recognizes has not been identified. Base qualities are not provided; no much larger clone lies one nucleotide away.

Library preparation used the immunoSEQ multiplex PCR assay. As stored in TCRdb, this immuneACCESS dataset retains in-frame rearrangements with V and J assigned. A fraction of the clones does not appear; measured against another copy, unresolved V genes explain less than half of the discrepancy, and the remainder lacks a known reason. The sample table shows 25,000 to 40,000 clones, and approximately 70% are seen once. The ten most abundant clones make up 3.5% to 4.5% of the sample. The study evaluated CTLA-4 blockade (ipilimumab) given together with focal radiation therapy in patients who had chemo-refractory metastatic non-small-cell lung cancer.

Sequences were derived from peripheral blood, sampled from a patient treated with radiotherapy plus ipilimumab. This receptor was identified in a human donor with non-small cell lung cancer who had stable disease on radiotherapy plus ipilimumab. The rearrangement combines TRBV9 with TRBJ1-2; tentative D gene TRBD1, with 5 bases matching. The CDR3 protein: CASRWGDYGYTF. The DNA sequence reads TGTGCCAGCAGGTGGGGGGACTATGGCTACACCTTC.